This TCR beta chain came from a study of cytomegalovirus exposure and HLA in healthy donors. Study-level information: An earlier analysis found some 100 million unique TCR beta sequences from about 190 million T cells. Study-level results: About 87% or about 30% of the time was how often most TCR beta V segments were productive, according to an earlier analysis. There was a cluster of highly shared sequence variants that was likely a sequencing artifact.

About this clone: Its matching antigen is unknown.

V lost 6 bases, J lost 0 bases, and 18 bases lay in between. This CDR3 spans 17 amino acids. CDR1 is LGHNT, CDR2 FRNRAP, per germline. PCR employed 60 Vbeta and 13 Jbeta primers. Produced via immunoSEQ multiplex PCR; TCRdb's table is partial and in-frame only. The repertoire holds 150,000 to 200,000 clones, about 82% seen once, with approximately 0.8% in the top ten. This clonotype originated in a woman aged 18 to 35 in good health and CMV-seronegative. The rearrangement joins TRBV12-5 to TRBJ1-3; D is perhaps TRBD1 (6 bases). Material for sequencing was PBMCs. In nucleotides, the CDR3 is TGTGCTAGTGGACCAACCTTGCGGGGGCCCTCTGGAAACACCATATATTTT. It specifies CASGPTLRGPSGNTIYF. The entire variable domain, with the rest obtained from reference TRBV12-5 and TRBJ1-3, is as follows: DARVTQTPRHKVTEMGQEVTMRCQPILGHNTVFWYRQTMMQGLELLAYFRNRAPLDDSGMPKDRFSAEMPDATLATLKIQPSEPRDSAVYFCASGPTLRGPSGNTIYFGEGSWLTVV.